Following are 14 T cell receptor beta chains from one sample sequenced in a study of Ad26.COV2.S vaccination and SARS-CoV-2 variants. Here immunoSEQ multiplex PCR was the method, and the copy in TCRdb shows in-frame clones only, minus some. This sample yields approximately 140,000 clones, of which 86% are seen a single time; approximately 5.1% belongs to the top ten. Material: peripheral blood, obtained after recovery from COVID-19. Receptors originate from a human donor who had recovered from COVID-19.

V usage is TRBV13 and J usage is TRBJ2-2; D may be TRBD1 (5 bases). Germline values: CDR1 PRHDT, CDR2 FYEKMQ (reference sequence). This CDR3 contains 14 residues. Trimming left V 1 base short and J 7 bases short, with 10 bases between. The CDR3 bases are TGTGCCAGCAGCTTAGTCAGGGTTGGCGGGGAGCTGTTTTTT. Its translation: CASSLVRVGGELFF. The full variable domain, with the rest looked up from reference TRBV13 and TRBJ2-2, is AAGVIQSPRHLIKEKRETATLKCYPIPRHDTVYWYQQGPGQDPQFLISFYEKMQSDKGSIPDRFSAQQFSDYHSELNMSSLELGDSALYFCASSLVRVGGELFFGEGSRLTVL.

This chain joins TRBV4-3 and TRBJ1-6; D possibly corresponds to TRBD1 (5 bases). This CDR3 comprises 18 residues. V shed 0 bases and J shed 2 bases, with 14 bases lying between them. From germline, CDR1 is LGHNA and CDR2 YSLEER. Here the CDR3 DNA reads TGCGCCAGCAGCCAAGATTACATAGGGACTGCCTATAATTCACCCCTCCACTTT. Protein: CASSQDYIGTAYNSPLHF.

This chain joins TRBV30 and TRBJ1-6; D remains unclear. V lost 7 bases and J lost 0, with 10 bases in between. CDR3 size: 14 residues. Germline V gives CDR1 GTSNPN, CDR2 SVGIG (reference sequence). The CDR3 here is CASLGSSYNSPLHF. For the CDR3, the DNA is TGTGCCTCCCTTGGGAGCTCCTATAATTCACCCCTCCACTTT.

This clone has a single count. The V gene is TRBV5-1, the J gene TRBJ1-4; D is undetermined. Trimming cost V 1 base and J 4 bases, with 11 bases left between them. The CDR3 consists of 15 residues. CDR1 is SGHRS and CDR2 is YFSETQ in the germline V gene. CDR3 in amino acids: CASSLLGGNNEKLFF. As DNA, the CDR3 is TGCGCCAGCAGCTTGTTAGGAGGGAATAATGAAAAACTGTTTTTT. Full variable domain (rest looked up from reference TRBV5-1 and TRBJ1-4): KAGVTQTPRYLIKTRGQQVTLSCSPISGHRSVSWYQQTPGQGLQFLFEYFSETQRNKGNFPGRFSGRQFSNSRSEMNVSTLELGDSALYLCASSLLGGNNEKLFFGSGTQLSVL.

V usage is TRBV21-1 and J usage is TRBJ2-7. TRBV21-1 is a documented pseudogene. CDR3 length equals 13 residues. This CDR3 reads CASSSLTRHEQYF. CDR3 in DNA: TGTGCCAGCAGCTCCCTAACCCGGCACGAGCAGTACTTC.

The chain employs TRBV19 and TRBJ1-2; unclear D gene. Per germline, CDR1 LNHDA and CDR2 SQIVND (reference sequence). V shed 4 bases and J shed 0 bases, with 9 bases lying between them. This CDR3 comprises 14 residues. CDR3 loop: CASSSSGANYGYTF. CDR3 coding DNA: TGTGCCAGTAGTAGTTCCGGAGCTAACTATGGCTACACCTTC.

The V gene is TRBV14, the J gene TRBJ2-7, with a tentative D call TRBD2 (6 bases). Germline values: CDR1 SGHDN, CDR2 FVKESK. Trimming stripped 1 base from V and 4 bases from J, with 11 bases between. The CDR3 is 14 residues long. This CDR3 reads CASSQGRGWYEQYF. In nucleotides, the CDR3 is TGTGCCAGCAGCCAAGGGAGGGGTTGGTACGAGCAGTACTTC. The variable domain in full, completed from reference TRBV14 and TRBJ2-7, reads EAGVTQFPSHSVIEKGQTVTLRCDPISGHDNLYWYRRVMGKEIKFLLHFVKESKQDESGMPNNRFLAERTGGTYSTLKVQPAELEDSGVYFCASSQGRGWYEQYFGPGTRLTVT.

The chain employs TRBV9 and TRBJ2-1; 8 bases fit TRBD2. V gave up 3 bases and J gave up 8 bases; unmatched junction bases: 7. The CDR3 runs 14 residues. Germline V gives CDR1 SGDLS, CDR2 YYNGEE. This CDR3 is CASSAGGAPHEQFF. CDR3 coding DNA: TGTGCCAGCAGCGCCGGGGGGGCCCCCCATGAGCAGTTCTTC.

The gene calls are TRBV6-2 or TRBV6-3 and TRBJ2-7, with 7 positions matching TRBD1. In germline, CDR1 is MNHEY, CDR2 SVGEGT. Trimming took 6 bases from V and 3 from J; bases not matched to a gene: 8. CDR3 length: 14 residues. Here the CDR3 reads CASSDRVQYYEQYF. In nucleotides, the CDR3 is TGTGCCAGCAGCGACAGGGTCCAATACTACGAGCAGTACTTC.

This rearrangement joins TRBV19 to TRBJ2-7, with 13 bases that match TRBD2. Germline V gene sequence: CDR1 LNHDA, CDR2 SQIVND (reference sequence). J was trimmed by 3 bases and V by 2 bases; bases with no gene match: 10. The CDR3 totals 18 residues. In DNA, the CDR3 is TGTGCCAGTAGTATAACGAAAGGCGGACTAGCGGGGGACTACGAGCAGTACTTC. Its protein is CASSITKGGLAGDYEQYF. The full variable domain, its missing parts supplied by reference TRBV19 and TRBJ2-7, is DGGITQSPKYLFRKEGQNVTLSCEQNLNHDAMYWYRQDPGQGLRLIYYSQIVNDFQKGDIAEGYSVSREKKESFPLTVTSAQKNPTAFYLCASSITKGGLAGDYEQYFGPGTRLTVT.

The rearrangement uses TRBV25-1 and TRBJ1-6; D uncertain. This CDR3 region has 17 residues. Germline CDR1 is MGHDK and CDR2 is SYGVNS. Deletions cut 6 bases from V and 0 bases from J, with 15 bases between. CDR3 residues: CASRGRRGLSYNSPLHF. In DNA form, the CDR3 reads TGTGCCAGCAGAGGACGACGAGGGCTCTCCTATAATTCACCCCTCCACTTT. Combining the CDR3 with reference TRBV25-1 and TRBJ1-6 gives the whole variable domain EADIYQTPRYLVIGTGKKITLECSQTMGHDKMYWYQQDPGMELHLIHYSYGVNSTEKGDLSSESTVSRIRTEHFPLTLESARPSHTSQYLCASRGRRGLSYNSPLHFGNGTRLTVT.

The chain couples TRBV7-9 to TRBJ2-1, with TRBD2 identical over 13 bases. Unmatched junction bases numbered 6, after V lost 4 bases and J lost 3 bases. The CDR3 totals 17 residues. CDR1 and CDR2 (germline): SEHNR, FQNEAQ (reference sequence). For the CDR3, the DNA is TGTGCCAGCAGCTCAAAGAGACTAGCGGGGGGCTACAATGAGCAGTTCTTC. It specifies CASSSKRLAGGYNEQFF.

In nucleotides, the CDR3 is TGTGCCTGGAGTACGAGGGGAACCTACGAGCAGTACTTC. This translates into CAWSTRGTYEQYF. This chain connects TRBV30 to TRBJ2-7; D is perhaps TRBD1 or TRBD2 (5 bases each). Trimming shortened V by 2 bases and J by 2 bases, and 10 bases separated the two germline ends. Germline V gene sequence: CDR1 GTSNPN, CDR2 SVGIG (reference sequence). The CDR3 has 13 amino acids.

This chain links TRBV5-4 with TRBJ2-6; D is unclear. CDR3 length equals 15 residues. Germline V gene sequence: CDR1 SGHNT, CDR2 YYREEE (reference sequence). Trimming took 4 bases from V and 0 from J, leaving 8 bases between them. The CDR3 region has the DNA TGTGCCAGCAGCCTCGATCCCTCTGGGGCCAACGTCCTGACTTTC. Amino acids: CASSLDPSGANVLTF.